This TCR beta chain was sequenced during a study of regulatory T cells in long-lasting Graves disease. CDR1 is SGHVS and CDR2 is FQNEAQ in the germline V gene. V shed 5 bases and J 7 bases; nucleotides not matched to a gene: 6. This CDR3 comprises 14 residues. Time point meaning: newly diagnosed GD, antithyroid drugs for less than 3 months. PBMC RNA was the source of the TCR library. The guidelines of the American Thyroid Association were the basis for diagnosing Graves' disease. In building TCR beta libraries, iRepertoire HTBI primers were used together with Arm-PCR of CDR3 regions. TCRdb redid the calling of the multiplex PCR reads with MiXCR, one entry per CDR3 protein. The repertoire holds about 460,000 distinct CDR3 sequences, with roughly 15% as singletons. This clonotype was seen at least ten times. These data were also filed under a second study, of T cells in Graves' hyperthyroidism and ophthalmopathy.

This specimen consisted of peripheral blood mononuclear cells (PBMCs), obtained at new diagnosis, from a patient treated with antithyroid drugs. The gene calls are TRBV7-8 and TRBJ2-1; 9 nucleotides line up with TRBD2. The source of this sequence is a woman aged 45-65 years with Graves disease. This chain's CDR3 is CASSRFSGRNEQFF. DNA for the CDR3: TGTGCCAGCAGCCGATTCAGCGGGAGGAATGAGCAGTTCTTC.